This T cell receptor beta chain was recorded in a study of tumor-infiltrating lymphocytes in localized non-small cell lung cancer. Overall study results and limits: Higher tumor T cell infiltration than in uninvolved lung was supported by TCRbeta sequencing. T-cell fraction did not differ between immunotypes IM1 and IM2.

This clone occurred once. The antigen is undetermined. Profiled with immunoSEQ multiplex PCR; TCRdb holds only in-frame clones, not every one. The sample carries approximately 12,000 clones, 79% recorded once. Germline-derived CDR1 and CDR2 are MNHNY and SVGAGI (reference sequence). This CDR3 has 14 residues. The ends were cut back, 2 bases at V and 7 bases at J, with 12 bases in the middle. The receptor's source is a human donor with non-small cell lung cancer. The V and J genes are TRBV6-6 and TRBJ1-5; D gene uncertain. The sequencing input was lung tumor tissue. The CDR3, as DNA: TGTGCCAGCAGTTACGTGGAGGGAAGGCAGCCCCAGCATTTT. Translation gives CASSYVEGRQPQHF.